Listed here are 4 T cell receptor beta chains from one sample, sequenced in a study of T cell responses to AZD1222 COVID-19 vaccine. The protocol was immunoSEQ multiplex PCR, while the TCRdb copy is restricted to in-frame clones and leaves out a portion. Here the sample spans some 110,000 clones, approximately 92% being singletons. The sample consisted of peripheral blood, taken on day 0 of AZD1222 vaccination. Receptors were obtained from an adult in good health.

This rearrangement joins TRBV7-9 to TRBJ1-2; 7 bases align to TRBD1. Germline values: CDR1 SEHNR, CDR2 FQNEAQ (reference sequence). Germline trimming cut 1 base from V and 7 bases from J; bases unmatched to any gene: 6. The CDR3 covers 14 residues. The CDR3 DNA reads TGTGCCAGCAGCTTAGGAGGGGGCGCGATTGGCTACACCTTC. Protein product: CASSLGGGAIGYTF. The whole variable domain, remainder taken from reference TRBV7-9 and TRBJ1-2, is DTGVSQNPRHKITKRGQNVTFRCDPISEHNRLYWYRQTLGQGPEFLTYFQNEAQLEKSRLLSDRFSAERPKGSFSTLEIQRTEQGDSAMYLCASSLGGGAIGYTFGSGTRLTVV.

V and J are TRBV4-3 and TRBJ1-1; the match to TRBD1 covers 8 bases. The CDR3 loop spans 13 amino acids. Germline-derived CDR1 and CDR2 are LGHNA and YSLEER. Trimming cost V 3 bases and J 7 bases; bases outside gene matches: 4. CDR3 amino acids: CASSQTGDFEAFF. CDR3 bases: TGCGCCAGCAGCCAGACAGGGGACTTTGAAGCTTTCTTT.

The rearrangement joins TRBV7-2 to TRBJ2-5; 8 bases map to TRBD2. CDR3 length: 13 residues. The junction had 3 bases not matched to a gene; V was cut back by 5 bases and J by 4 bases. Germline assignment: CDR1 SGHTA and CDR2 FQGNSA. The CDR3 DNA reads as TGTGCCAGCAGCCGGGGACTAGGAGAGACCCAGTACTTC. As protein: CASSRGLGETQYF. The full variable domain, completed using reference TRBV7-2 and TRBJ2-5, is GAGVSQSPSNKVTEKGKDVELRCDPISGHTALYWYRQSLGQGLEFLIYFQGNSAPDKSGLPSDRFSAERTGGSVSTLTIQRTQQEDSAVYLCASSRGLGETQYFGPGTRLLVL.

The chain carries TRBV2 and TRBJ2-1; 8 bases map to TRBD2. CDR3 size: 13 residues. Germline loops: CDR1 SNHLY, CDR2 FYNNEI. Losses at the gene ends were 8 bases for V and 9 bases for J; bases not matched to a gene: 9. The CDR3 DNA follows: TGTGCCAGCGCTTCCGGGACTAGAGGTGAGCAGTTCTTC. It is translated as CASASGTRGEQFF.